The 29 T cell receptor beta chains in this list originate from one sample, sequenced in a study of patients with pleural tuberculosis. TCRdb analysed the reads with MiXCR anew, one entry per CDR3 protein. The sample consists of 45,000 to 60,000 distinct CDR3 sequences, about 7.3% of them appearing once. The receptors were gathered from a human donor with pleural tuberculosis.

This chain joins TRBV24-1 and TRBJ1-5; D gene ambiguous. CDR1 is KGHDR, CDR2 SFDVKD, per germline. The CDR3 has 12 amino acids. V was shortened by 5 bases and J by 4 bases, with 5 bases between the two germline ends. CDR3 sequence reads: CATSALNQPQHF. The CDR3 DNA follows: TGTGCCACCAGTGCTCTTAATCAGCCCCAGCATTTT.

This clonotype was observed at least ten times. The genes are TRBV11-2 and TRBJ2-5; no reliable D call. The V end was cut by 2 bases, the J end by 4 bases, with 8 bases between. CDR3 length: 13 amino acids. The V gene's germline CDR1 is SGHAT and CDR2 FQNNGV. The CDR3 protein is CASSLYRLETQYF. The CDR3 DNA reads as TGTGCCAGCAGCTTATACAGACTAGAGACCCAGTACTTC.

This clonotype was counted many times. The chain has TRBV28 and TRBJ1-1; 7 nucleotides line up with TRBD1. Germline CDR1 MDHEN, CDR2 SYDVKM. The CDR3 is 13 residues long. V lost 6 bases and J lost 9; bases outside the gene matches: 10. The CDR3 region is CASRSGTEAQAFF. CDR3 sequence (DNA): TGTGCCAGCAGATCCGGGACAGAAGCACAAGCTTTCTTT.

This clonotype has a count of ten or more. The rearrangement links TRBV18 to TRBJ2-3; weak D call: TRBD2 (5 bases). Germline V gene data show CDR1 as KGHSH and CDR2 as LQKENI. The ends were cut back, 2 bases at V and 1 base at J, with 7 bases in the middle. CDR3 length: 14 residues. CDR3 bases: TGTGCCAGCTCACCAGTGGAGGGCACAGATACGCAGTATTTT. This gives the protein CASSPVEGTDTQYF.

This clonotype was observed a single time. The junction departs from the called germline gene at one end, perhaps through a read error. This chain links TRBV19 with TRBJ1-2; D not certain. There are 11 residues in the CDR3. CDR1 is LNHDA, CDR2 SQIVND, per germline (reference sequence). The CDR3 here is CASSINGGHTF. The CDR3 bases are TGTGCCAGTAGCATAAACGGTGGCCACACCTTC.

This clonotype appeared many times. The V gene is TRBV28, the J gene TRBJ2-7, with no clear D. Germline CDR1 is MDHEN and CDR2 is SYDVKM. Trimming left V 3 bases short and J 7 bases short, with 13 bases between. The CDR3 totals 13 residues. CDR3 coding DNA: TGTGCCAGCAGTTTCGCGGATAGGCGGGAGCAGTACTTC. It translates to CASSFADRREQYF.

This clonotype has at least ten counts. The chain employs TRBV4-3 and TRBJ1-1, with 7 bases that match TRBD1. CDR3 size: 14 residues. Germline V gives CDR1 LGHNA, CDR2 YSLEER. The trim removed 6 bases at V and 4 bases at J, leaving 8 bases unmatched. In DNA, the CDR3 is TGCGCCAGCAGTCCTACAGGGGATGCCACTGAAGCTTTCTTT. Residues: CASSPTGDATEAFF.

The chain uses TRBV19 and TRBJ2-3; 12 nucleotides agree with TRBD2. With V trimmed by 5 bases and J by 1 base, 7 bases remained unmatched. The CDR3 is 17 amino acids. Germline lookup yields CDR1 LNHDA and CDR2 SQIVND (reference sequence). CDR3 protein: CASSGRTSGTGTDTQYF. The CDR3 bases are TGTGCCAGTAGTGGAAGGACTAGCGGGACCGGCACAGATACGCAGTATTTT.

This clonotype was detected many times. The chain couples TRBV2 to TRBJ2-2; D is ambiguous. CDR3 length: 12 residues. The germline V gene has CDR1 SNHLY and CDR2 FYNNEI. V was clipped by 6 bases and J by 4 bases, with 6 bases between them. The CDR3 nucleotides are TGTGCCAGCAGAGGAGCCACCGGGGAGCTGTTTTTT. Translating it yields CASRGATGELFF.

This clonotype showed up many times. The chain has TRBV27 and TRBJ1-1, with unresolved D. The CDR3 length is 13 residues. Looked up from germline, CDR1 is MNHEY and CDR2 is SMNVEV (reference sequence). V was pared by 8 bases and J by 1 base, with 11 bases between. The CDR3 loop reads CASGPLENTEAFF. In DNA, the CDR3 is TGTGCCAGCGGACCCTTGGAGAACACTGAAGCTTTCTTT.

This clonotype was counted ten times or more. The chain joins TRBV7-1 to TRBJ1-1; 7 nucleotides line up with TRBD1. TRBV7-1 is treated as an ORF (open reading frame) with a function not yet certain. The CDR3 sequence is 16 residues long. The V and J ends lost 3 bases and 0 bases, in that order; junction bases with no gene match: 7. The CDR3 loop is CASSSDRVGMNTEAFF. DNA of the CDR3: TGTGCCAGCAGCTCCGACAGGGTTGGAATGAACACTGAAGCTTTCTTT.

In its sample, this clonotype was seen many times. This chain connects TRBV20-1 to TRBJ1-5; 8 nucleotides agree with TRBD1. Trimming cost V 5 bases and J 6 bases; bases outside gene matches: 6. The CDR3 consists of 13 residues. Germline V lookup: CDR1 DFQATT, CDR2 SNEGSKA (reference sequence). The CDR3 DNA follows: TGCAGTGCTCCGGACAGGGTCGGTCAGCCCCAGCATTTT. It translates to CSAPDRVGQPQHF.

This clonotype occurred a few times. The V gene is TRBV12-3 or TRBV12-4, the J gene TRBJ2-1, with D possibly matching TRBD2 (6 bases). Trimming took off 6 bases at V and 12 bases at J, with 18 bases between the two ends. CDR3 length equals 13 residues. The CDR3 is CASSFFGGRVQFF. CDR3 sequence (DNA): TGTGCCAGCAGCTTTTTCGGGGGAAGAGTGCAGTTCTTC.

V is TRBV10-3 and J is TRBJ1-2, with D perhaps matching TRBD1 (6 bases). The CDR3 extends over 13 amino acids. CDR1 ENHRY and CDR2 SYGVKD come from the germline V gene. The V gene lost 4 bases and the J gene lost 2 bases, with 8 bases spanning the gap. In DNA, the CDR3 is TGTGCCATCAGTGTACAGGGAAACTATGGCTACACCTTC. Its protein product is CAISVQGNYGYTF.

This clonotype was detected a few times. The chain joins TRBV12-3 or TRBV12-4 to TRBJ1-1; D gene ambiguous. This CDR3 region has 15 residues. Trimming took 5 bases from V and 0 from J, leaving 13 bases between them. In DNA, the CDR3 is TGTGCCAGCAGTCCTCGGACCGCCTTGAACACTGAAGCTTTCTTT. Protein product: CASSPRTALNTEAFF.

This clonotype was detected many times. This chain uses TRBV11-1 with TRBJ1-2, with a weak D call TRBD1 (6 bases). V lost 6 bases to trimming and J lost 6 bases, with 14 bases between them. This CDR3 spans 13 amino acids. Germline-derived CDR1 and CDR2 are SGHAT and FQDESV (reference sequence). The CDR3 DNA sequence: TGTGCCAGCAGGGCATTCAGGGGTAATGGCTACACCTTC. It yields the protein CASRAFRGNGYTF. The full variable domain, completed using reference TRBV11-1 and TRBJ1-2, is EAEVAQSPRYKITEKSQAVAFWCDPISGHATLYWYRQILGQGPELLVQFQDESVVDDSQLPKDRFSAERLKGVDSTLKIQPAELGDSAMYLCASRAFRGNGYTFGSGTRLTVV.

This clonotype was picked up many times. V gene TRBV9 combines with J gene TRBJ2-1, with 9 bases aligning to TRBD2. Germline trimming cut 2 bases from V and 5 bases from J; bases unmatched to any gene: 5. The CDR3 is 15 residues long. CDR1 is SGDLS, CDR2 YYNGEE, per germline. CDR3 sequence reads: CASSVRLAGNNEQFF. The DNA for the CDR3 is TGTGCCAGCAGCGTTCGCCTAGCGGGAAACAATGAGCAGTTCTTC.

The chain is built from TRBV19 and TRBJ1-2, with D possibly being TRBD1 (6 bases). Per germline, CDR1 LNHDA and CDR2 SQIVND (reference sequence). The CDR3 has 13 residues. The ends were cut back, 1 base at V and 5 bases at J, with 8 bases in the middle. The CDR3 reads CASSIGQEYGYTF. The CDR3 DNA sequence: TGTGCCAGTAGTATAGGACAGGAGTATGGCTACACCTTC.

The sample holds many counts of this clonotype. This chain connects TRBV12-3 or TRBV12-4 to TRBJ1-1, with D unclear. The length of the CDR3 is 11 residues. V was clipped by 4 bases and J by 5 bases, with 5 bases between them. The CDR3 protein is CASSSPTEAFF. CDR3 in DNA: TGTGCCAGCAGTTCCCCTACTGAAGCTTTCTTT.

As regards this clonotype: This sequence may be a read error, since a much larger clone differs from it by one base. The chain uses TRBV6-4 and TRBJ2-2; D possibly corresponds to TRBD2 (6 bases). Trimming pared 6 bases from V and 6 bases from J, leaving 14 bases between. The CDR3 runs 14 residues. Germline loops: CDR1 MRHNA, CDR2 SNTAGT. The CDR3 nucleotides read TGTGCCAGCAGGGACGGGAGAGGAGCCGGGGAGCTGTTTTTT. Amino acids: CASRDGRGAGELFF.

This clonotype was counted at least ten times. The V call is TRBV28, the J call TRBJ2-1; TRBD2 might be the D (6 bases). The CDR3 covers 14 residues. Germline CDR1 and CDR2: MDHEN and SYDVKM. V lost 3 bases, J lost 15 bases, and 21 bases lay in between. The CDR3 nucleotides read TGTGCCAGCAGTTTGGGGGGTTTATCCCCGAGCAGGTTCTTC. As protein: CASSLGGLSPSRFF.

In its sample, this clonotype was seen many times. The chain carries TRBV6-1 and TRBJ1-2, with D tentatively TRBD1 (5 bases). V was cut by 5 bases and J by 2 bases, with 9 bases left in between. Germline-derived CDR1 and CDR2 are MNHNS and SASEGT. This CDR3 has 13 amino acids. The CDR3 DNA is TGTGCCAGCAGTCAGACAGAGAACTATGGCTACACCTTC. Its protein product is CASSQTENYGYTF.

Many counts were recorded for this clonotype. The rearrangement links TRBV20-1 to TRBJ1-1, with 8 bases identical to TRBD1. CDR1 is DFQATT, CDR2 SNEGSKA, per germline (reference sequence). The CDR3 contains 15 residues. V dropped 5 bases and J dropped 1; count of bases not matched to a gene: 9. Written as DNA, the CDR3 is TGCAGTGCTGGAACATGGACAGGGAAGAACACTGAAGCTTTCTTT. This encodes CSAGTWTGKNTEAFF.

This clonotype was observed many times. The V call is TRBV11-2, the J call TRBJ2-7; D is ambiguous. Germline assignment: CDR1 SGHAT and CDR2 FQNNGV. Trimming shortened V by 0 bases and J by 2 bases, and 2 bases separated the two germline ends. CDR3 length: 12 residues. CDR3 region: CASSLDAYEQYF. In DNA form, the CDR3 reads TGTGCCAGCAGCTTAGATGCCTACGAGCAGTACTTC. Combining the CDR3 with reference TRBV11-2 and TRBJ2-7 gives the whole variable domain EAGVAQSPRYKIIEKRQSVAFWCNPISGHATLYWYQQILGQGPKLLIQFQNNGVVDDSQLPKDRFSAERLKGVDSTLKIQPAKLEDSAVYLCASSLDAYEQYFGPGTRLTVT.

This clonotype was seen repeatedly, ten times or more. The V gene is TRBV25-1, the J gene TRBJ2-7, with 10 nucleotides matching TRBD1. Germline V CDR1 and CDR2: MGHDK, SYGVNS. The V and J ends lost 3 bases and 2 bases, in that order; junction bases with no gene match: 4. CDR3 length: 15 residues. DNA for the CDR3: TGTGCCAGCAGTGACCGGGACAGGGGCACCTACGAGCAGTACTTC. This encodes CASSDRDRGTYEQYF.

DNA of the CDR3: TGTGCCAGCAGTGGACGCACAGATACGCAGTATTTT. This sequence encodes CASSGRTDTQYF. The chain couples TRBV12-3 or TRBV12-4 to TRBJ2-3; no definite D call. The CDR3 sequence is 12 residues long. The ends were cut back, 5 bases at V and 1 base at J, with 4 bases in the middle.

This clonotype was counted only a few times. The gene calls are TRBV19 and TRBJ1-2; D ambiguous. V was clipped by 5 bases and J by 8 bases, with 15 bases between them. Per the germline V gene, CDR1 is LNHDA and CDR2 is SQIVND (reference sequence). The CDR3 totals 13 residues. CDR3 residues: CASSLSPPAGYTF. CDR3 DNA: TGTGCCAGTAGTCTAAGCCCCCCTGCCGGCTACACCTTC.

Ten or more counts support this clonotype. V gene TRBV10-3 combines with J gene TRBJ2-3; 11 nucleotides align to TRBD1. The CDR3 is made up of 14 amino acids. Trimming at V came to 7 bases and at J to 5 bases, leaving 5 bases not matched to a gene. CDR1 and CDR2 from the germline V gene are ENHRY and SYGVKD. The CDR3 DNA follows: TGTGCCATCAAACCGGGACAGGGGGAAGATACGCAGTATTTT. This codes for CAIKPGQGEDTQYF.

This clonotype was recorded at least ten times. CDR3: CAISESVRMDGYTF. The DNA for the CDR3 is TGTGCCATCAGTGAGAGTGTCAGGATGGATGGCTACACCTTC. This chain connects TRBV10-3 to TRBJ1-2; D is uncertain. The germline V gene has CDR1 ENHRY and CDR2 SYGVKD. There are 14 residues in the CDR3. Trimming removed 2 bases at V and 6 bases at J, with 13 bases between.